This T cell receptor beta chain is drawn from a study of spatial heterogeneity in lung cancer. To note about this clonotype: Antigen specificity is unknown. Little can be read into the size of this beta chain, an off-target read in a library designed for alpha chains.

This sample's time point: sample taken at primary tumor resection. Sequencing covered unsorted whole RNA taken from tumor, nontumor lung or frozen PBMC. V shed 3 bases and J shed 8 bases, with 12 bases lying between them. Germline CDR1 reads SGHKS; CDR2 reads YYEKEE (reference sequence). This CDR3 has 13 amino acids. General study points: The number of expanded tumor alpha and beta chains correlated with mutation number.

Individual TCR cDNA molecules each bore their own unique molecular identifier. From the 5' RACE reads, TCRdb called clonotypes with MiXCR, one entry per CDR3 protein. The sample yields around 18,000 distinct CDR3 sequences, almost 6% seen once. Here the sequenced sample was lung tumor tissue, taken at surgery. J is TRBJ2-1 and V is TRBV5-5; D is undetermined. The TCR comes from a female donor with early-stage non-small cell lung cancer. CDR3 sequence reads: CASSSAGWYEQFF. In DNA form, the CDR3 reads TGTGCCAGCAGCTCAGCCGGGTGGTATGAGCAGTTCTTC.